Below are 26 T cell receptor beta chains sequenced from a single sample in a study of T-cell reconstitution after alpha-beta-depleted transplantation in children. A library of TCRbeta sequences, prepared with unique molecular identifiers, was generated. MiXCR was run by TCRdb on the PCR reads, yielding one entry per CDR3 protein. The sample has 610,000 or so distinct CDR3 sequences, 25% to 30% seen once; the top ten hold 30% to 45%. The specimen was PBMCs, collected before TCRalphabeta/CD19-depleted stem cell transplant. Source of these receptors: a boy less than two years old with Wiskott-Aldrich syndrome, due to receive a stem cell transplant.

This clonotype turned up a few times. The chain combines TRBV12-3 or TRBV12-4 with TRBJ2-2, with a weak D call TRBD2 (6 bases). This CDR3 spans 14 amino acids. The ends were cut back, 3 bases at V and 4 bases at J, with 9 bases in the middle. The CDR3 DNA sequence: TGTGCCAGCAGTTTTCCGGGAGCCACCGGGGAGCTGTTTTTT. It translates to CASSFPGATGELFF.

The sample holds a few counts of this clonotype. V is TRBV10-3 and J is TRBJ2-1, with 8 bases fitting TRBD2. Germline assignment: CDR1 ENHRY and CDR2 SYGVKD. CDR3 length: 16 residues. Trimming removed 4 bases from V and 2 bases from J; junction bases left unmatched: 7. This chain's CDR3 is CAISGLSGITYNEQFF. The CDR3 DNA reads TGTGCCATCAGTGGGCTTAGCGGGATAACCTACAATGAGCAGTTCTTC.

A word on this clonotype: A read error may account for a junction end that differs from germline. The gene calls are TRBV19 and TRBJ1-5; TRBD1 might be the D (6 bases). Germline CDR1 is LNHDA and CDR2 is SQIVND (reference sequence). The CDR3 runs 15 residues. For the CDR3, the DNA is TGTGCCAGTAGGGACAGATCATATAGCAATCAGCCCCGGCATTTT. Residues: CASRDRSYSNQPRHF.

CDR3 in DNA: TGCAGCGTTGTCCCGAGCACAGATACGCAGTATTTT. Its protein product is CSVVPSTDTQYF. The rearrangement uses TRBV29-1 and TRBJ2-3; D gene uncertain. Between the trimmed V and J ends, which lost 4 bases and 0 bases, there was a span of 5 bases. This CDR3 region has 12 residues. Looked up from germline, CDR1 is SQVTM and CDR2 is ANQGSEA.

This chain uses TRBV5-1 with TRBJ2-1; D might be TRBD1 or TRBD2, each matching 5 bases. This CDR3 region has 17 residues. Between the trimmed V and J ends, which lost 4 bases and 3 bases, there was a span of 20 bases. Germline CDR1 SGHRS, CDR2 YFSETQ. CDR3 sequence (DNA): TGCGCCAGCAGCCCCGGGACCGAGGCCCTACTCTACAATGAGCAGTTCTTC. As protein: CASSPGTEALLYNEQFF.

V and J are TRBV12-3 or TRBV12-4 and TRBJ2-7; 9 nucleotides align to TRBD2. CDR3 size: 12 residues. V shed 6 bases and J 9 bases; nucleotides not matched to a gene: 6. The CDR3 sequence is CASSTSGRGQYF. CDR3 nucleotide sequence: TGTGCCAGCAGCACTAGCGGGCGGGGGCAGTACTTC.

This clonotype has more than one count but fewer than ten. This chain joins TRBV10-1 and TRBJ2-1; 12 nucleotides align to TRBD2. The V gene end was trimmed by 4 bases and the J gene end by 7 bases; junction bases not matched to a gene: 8. This CDR3 has 16 amino acids. Looked up from germline, CDR1 is WNHNN and CDR2 is SYGVQD (reference sequence). DNA of the CDR3: TGCGCCAGCAGTGGGCTAGCGGGAGGGCCTTTAAATGAGCAGTTCTTC. Protein sequence: CASSGLAGGPLNEQFF.

This clonotype was counted a few times. The chain employs TRBV5-1 and TRBJ1-2; D is perhaps TRBD1 (5 bases). This CDR3 has 14 residues. Germline V gives CDR1 SGHRS, CDR2 YFSETQ. The V end was cut by 2 bases, the J end by 2 bases, with 10 bases between. Here the CDR3 DNA reads TGCGCCAGCAGCTTCGGGACGGAAAACTATGGCTACACCTTC. This gives the protein CASSFGTENYGYTF.

The J gene is TRBJ2-3, the V gene TRBV6-1; 9 bases align to TRBD2. V dropped 2 bases and J dropped 3; count of bases not matched to a gene: 9. The CDR3 length is 17 residues. Germline CDR1 MNHNS, CDR2 SASEGT. CDR3: CASSERWAGGTTDTQYF. CDR3 bases: TGTGCCAGCAGTGAAAGGTGGGCGGGAGGGACGACAGATACGCAGTATTTT.

The CDR3 here is CASKVREAYNEQFF. The CDR3 nucleotides read TGCGCCAGCAAGGTCCGGGAGGCCTACAATGAGCAGTTCTTC. The V and J genes are TRBV5-1 and TRBJ2-1; 7 nucleotides agree with TRBD2. Trimming cost V 6 bases and J 2 bases; bases outside gene matches: 5. Germline loops: CDR1 SGHRS, CDR2 YFSETQ. The CDR3 sequence is 14 residues long.

This chain joins TRBV5-5 and TRBJ2-7; possibly TRBD2 for D (7 bases). Looked up from germline, CDR1 is SGHKS and CDR2 is YYEKEE (reference sequence). The CDR3 covers 14 residues. V lost 3 bases and J 3 bases, leaving 13 bases between the germline ends. DNA for the CDR3: TGTGCCAGCAGCTCGAGGGGGGGACTCTACGAGCAGTACTTC. Its protein is CASSSRGGLYEQYF. The full variable domain, its missing parts supplied by reference TRBV5-5 and TRBJ2-7, is DAGVTQSPTHLIKTRGQQVTLRCSPISGHKSVSWYQQVLGQGPQFIFQYYEKEERGRGNFPDRFSARQFPNYSSELNVNALLLGDSALYLCASSSRGGLYEQYFGPGTRLTVT.

The CDR3 region has the DNA TGTGCCAGCACCTCAGGGGATTCTGGGGCCAACGTCCTGACTTTC. Its translation: CASTSGDSGANVLTF. The gene calls are TRBV12-3 or TRBV12-4 and TRBJ2-6; a possible D gene is TRBD1 (6 bases). With 7 bases removed from V and 1 base from J, the gap between germline ends came to 11 bases. The CDR3 extends over 15 amino acids.

This clonotype turned up a few times. This sequence joins TRBV7-2 and TRBJ2-7; 9 bases map to TRBD2. CDR3 length equals 15 residues. The germline gives CDR1 SGHTA, CDR2 FQGNSA. With 2 bases clipped from V and 3 bases from J, the junction kept 5 bases outside the gene matches. CDR3 nucleotides: TGTGCCAGCAGCTTAAGGCTAGCGGGAAACTACGAGCAGTACTTC. The encoded protein is CASSLRLAGNYEQYF.

The chain has TRBV7-2 and TRBJ2-1, with 7 bases that match TRBD1. CDR1 and CDR2 (germline): SGHTA, FQGNSA. The CDR3 loop spans 16 amino acids. Trimming at V came to 2 bases and at J to 0 bases, leaving 4 bases not matched to a gene. Here the CDR3 DNA reads TGTGCCAGCAGCTTACCAGGGGGAAGCTCCTACAATGAGCAGTTCTTC. It is translated as CASSLPGGSSYNEQFF.

This chain uses TRBV10-3 with TRBJ2-2, with 7 bases matching TRBD2. The CDR3 has 14 amino acids. The V gene's germline CDR1 is ENHRY and CDR2 SYGVKD. The J segment lost 1 base and the V segment lost 10 bases, leaving 6 bases of the junction unmatched. The CDR3 sequence: CATIPSGNTGELFF. Here the CDR3 DNA reads TGTGCCACCATACCTAGCGGGAACACCGGGGAGCTGTTTTTT.

The V and J genes are TRBV5-1 and TRBJ2-1, with 8 bases identical to TRBD2. The V gene end was trimmed by 0 bases and the J gene end by 9 bases; junction bases not matched to a gene: 5. CDR1 is SGHRS and CDR2 is YFSETQ in the germline V gene. This CDR3 spans 14 amino acids. The CDR3 region is CASSLASGGGEQFF. As DNA, the CDR3 is TGCGCCAGCAGCTTGGCCTCGGGAGGGGGTGAGCAGTTCTTC.

CDR3 DNA: TGTGCCAGCAGCCATAGTTTTCCCGCCTACAATGAGCAGTTCTTC. This sequence encodes CASSHSFPAYNEQFF. The chain carries TRBV4-2 and TRBJ2-1, with no clear D. V gave up 3 bases and J gave up 2 bases, with 11 bases separating them. CDR1 and CDR2 (germline): LGHNA, YNFKEQ. The CDR3 has 15 amino acids.

This rearrangement joins TRBV6-2 or TRBV6-3 to TRBJ2-7, with 9 positions matching TRBD2. The V gene's germline CDR1 is MNHEY and CDR2 SVGEGT. The CDR3 length is 13 residues. The V gene end was trimmed by 5 bases and the J gene end by 3 bases; junction bases not matched to a gene: 2. The CDR3 nucleotides are TGTGCCAGCAGTGGGACTAGCTTCTACGAGCAGTACTTC. This gives the protein CASSGTSFYEQYF.

This clonotype was detected a few times. The rearrangement uses TRBV12-3 or TRBV12-4 and TRBJ2-2; TRBD2 aligns across 14 bases. V lost 5 bases to trimming and J lost 4 bases; unmatched junction nucleotides: 3. This CDR3 comprises 16 residues. The CDR3 coding sequence is TGTGCCAGCAGTCTCGGGACTAGCGGGAGCACCGGGGAGCTGTTTTTT. Protein product: CASSLGTSGSTGELFF.

The V and J genes are TRBV20-1 and TRBJ2-5, with TRBD1 as a possible D gene (6 bases). The CDR3 length is 13 residues. The V end lost 6 bases, the J end lost 4 bases, and 15 bases lay between the germline ends. Per the germline V gene, CDR1 is DFQATT and CDR2 is SNEGSKA (reference sequence). Written as DNA, the CDR3 is TGCAGTGCCACTAGTGGGGGCGGAGAGACCCAGTACTTC. Translated: CSATSGGGETQYF.

The V gene is TRBV7-2, the J gene TRBJ2-3; weak D call: TRBD2 (7 bases). The germline V gene has CDR1 SGHTA and CDR2 FQGNSA. V was cut by 5 bases and J by 3 bases, with 18 bases left in between. This CDR3 contains 16 residues. The CDR3 DNA reads as TGTGCCAGCAGCGCCTCCGCCGGGGGGCCTACAGATACGCAGTATTTT. This codes for CASSASAGGPTDTQYF.

The chain employs TRBV10-3 and TRBJ2-1; the D is unclear. Germline V gives CDR1 ENHRY, CDR2 SYGVKD. The V gene lost 0 bases and the J gene lost 5 bases, with 8 bases spanning the gap. This CDR3 is built from 14 residues. Written as DNA, the CDR3 is TGTGCCATCAGTGAGTCCACTAAACACAATGAGCAGTTCTTC. This gives the protein CAISESTKHNEQFF.

The chain links TRBV2 to TRBJ1-4; TRBD1 is a possible D gene (5 bases). CDR3 length: 15 amino acids. V gave up 1 base and J gave up 5 bases, with 11 bases separating them. The germline CDR1 and CDR2 sequences are SNHLY and FYNNEI. The CDR3 DNA reads TGTGCCAGCAGTGAAGATGCAGGGAGAAATGAAAAACTGTTTTTT. Protein sequence: CASSEDAGRNEKLFF.

This chain joins TRBV7-9 and TRBJ2-1; 8 bases line up with TRBD1. V dropped 4 bases and J dropped 4; count of bases not matched to a gene: 9. This CDR3 region has 16 residues. Germline V gene sequence: CDR1 SEHNR, CDR2 FQNEAQ (reference sequence). CDR3 protein: CASSSTGQEGYNEQFF. CDR3 coding DNA: TGTGCCAGCAGCTCAACGGGACAGGAGGGGTACAATGAGCAGTTCTTC.

The J gene is TRBJ2-7, the V gene TRBV6-1, with TRBD1 matching 8 bases. Germline V gene lookup returns CDR1 MNHNS and CDR2 SASEGT. Trimming cost V 5 bases and J 8 bases; bases outside gene matches: 8. This CDR3 is built from 13 residues. CDR3 in amino acids: CASSTTGAFKQYF. For the CDR3, the DNA is TGTGCCAGCAGTACGACAGGGGCCTTCAAGCAGTACTTC.

The V call is TRBV7-2, the J call TRBJ2-5; 13 bases align to TRBD2. Unmatched junction bases numbered 6, after V lost 10 bases and J lost 7 bases. CDR3 length equals 13 residues. Germline values: CDR1 SGHTA, CDR2 FQGNSA. The CDR3 coding sequence is TGTGCCACCGGACTAGCGGGGGACAGGACCCAGTACTTC. Translating gives CATGLAGDRTQYF.